Listed below are T cell receptor beta chains from one sample, sequenced in a study of cytomegalovirus exposure and HLA in healthy donors. The table came from immunoSEQ multiplex PCR; TCRdb's copy has only in-frame clones and leaves some out. The top ten clones hold over 0.9% of a sample with 100,000 to 150,000 clones, approximately 80% of them seen once. The source material was PBMCs. The receptors shown here come from a woman aged 60-75 years in good health and CMV-seronegative. Each CDR3 is given with its conserved first and last residue. Fields, in order: D gene, V gene, clone size, J gene, CDR3 protein, CDR3 DNA. The D gene is left open where the match is weak. Clone size is given for some rows only: seen once, a few or many times, or a class if the clone is expanded.

d_gene: -
v_gene: TRBV7-9
abundance: -
j_gene: TRBJ2-3
CDR3aa: CASSAQGSITDTQYF
CDR3nt: TGTGCCAGCAGCGCACAGGGATCCATCACAGATACGCAGTATTTT

d_gene: -
v_gene: TRBV2
abundance: few
j_gene: TRBJ2-2
CDR3aa: CASSPQGSGTGELFF
CDR3nt: TGTGCCAGCAGTCCTCAGGGGTCGGGCACCGGGGAGCTGTTTTTT

d_gene: -
v_gene: TRBV7-2
abundance: -
j_gene: TRBJ2-7
CDR3aa: CASTPSGGVHHEQYF
CDR3nt: TGTGCCAGCACCCCTTCCGGGGGAGTTCACCACGAGCAGTACTTC

d_gene: -
v_gene: TRBV5-8
abundance: -
j_gene: TRBJ1-6
CDR3aa: CASSLNQGRSPLHF
CDR3nt: TGTGCCAGCAGCTTGAATCAGGGAAGATCACCCCTCCACTTT

d_gene: TRBD1
v_gene: TRBV5-6
abundance: -
j_gene: TRBJ2-5
CDR3aa: CASSLPGTGVRETQYF
CDR3nt: TGTGCCAGCAGCTTGCCCGGGACAGGGGTCCGGGAGACCCAGTACTTC

d_gene: -
v_gene: TRBV19
abundance: -
j_gene: TRBJ1-1
CDR3aa: CASSIASEEAFF
CDR3nt: TGTGCCAGTAGTATAGCCTCCGAGGAGGCTTTCTTT

d_gene: TRBD1
v_gene: TRBV25-1
abundance: -
j_gene: TRBJ1-4
CDR3aa: CASSEGIGQGNEKLFF
CDR3nt: TGTGCCAGCAGTGAAGGCATAGGACAGGGTAATGAAAAACTGTTTTTT

d_gene: -
v_gene: TRBV6-5
abundance: -
j_gene: TRBJ2-1
CDR3aa: CASSPQRARVNEQFF
CDR3nt: TGTGCCAGCAGCCCTCAGCGGGCCAGGGTCAATGAGCAGTTCTTC

d_gene: -
v_gene: TRBV11-2
abundance: -
j_gene: TRBJ1-1
CDR3aa: CASRLYLAGSDFGAFF
CDR3nt: TGTGCCAGCAGGCTATATTTGGCGGGATCCGATTTCGGGGCTTTCTTT

d_gene: TRBD1
v_gene: TRBV18
abundance: -
j_gene: TRBJ1-6
CDR3aa: CASSPPGQGFHSPLHF
CDR3nt: TGTGCCAGCTCACCACCGGGACAGGGGTTTCATTCACCCCTCCACTTT

d_gene: -
v_gene: TRBV5-4
abundance: -
j_gene: TRBJ2-1
CDR3aa: CATSLKLSYNEQFF
CDR3nt: TGTGCCACCTCCTTAAAGCTCTCCTACAATGAGCAGTTCTTC

d_gene: TRBD2
v_gene: TRBV27
abundance: -
j_gene: TRBJ2-1
CDR3aa: CASSLYGRGGRAYNEQFF
CDR3nt: TGTGCCAGCAGTTTATATGGTCGGGGGGGCCGAGCCTACAATGAGCAGTTCTTC

d_gene: -
v_gene: TRBV18
abundance: once
j_gene: TRBJ2-2
CDR3aa: CASSRQGSNTGELFF
CDR3nt: TGTGCCAGCTCAAGGCAGGGGTCGAACACCGGGGAGCTGTTTTTT

d_gene: TRBD1
v_gene: TRBV10-3
abundance: -
j_gene: TRBJ2-3
CDR3aa: CATTPGQGASDTQYF
CDR3nt: TGTGCCACAACACCCGGACAGGGGGCATCAGATACGCAGTATTTT

d_gene: TRBD1
v_gene: TRBV11-2
abundance: -
j_gene: TRBJ1-5
CDR3aa: CASSLTGTGGNQPQHF
CDR3nt: TGTGCCAGCAGCCTTACTGGGACAGGTGGGAATCAGCCCCAGCATTTT

d_gene: -
v_gene: TRBV2
abundance: once
j_gene: TRBJ2-2
CDR3aa: CASSVESPANTGELFF
CDR3nt: TGTGCCAGTTCGGTCGAGTCCCCCGCGAACACCGGGGAGCTGTTTTTT

d_gene: -
v_gene: TRBV6-6
abundance: -
j_gene: TRBJ1-2
CDR3aa: CASSYGSYGYTF
CDR3nt: TGTGCCAGCAGTTACGGGAGCTATGGCTACACCTTC

d_gene: -
v_gene: TRBV30
abundance: -
j_gene: TRBJ1-4
CDR3aa: CAWQPDRNEKLFF
CDR3nt: TGTGCCTGGCAACCCGACAGAAATGAAAAACTGTTTTTT

d_gene: -
v_gene: TRBV7-7
abundance: few
j_gene: TRBJ2-2
CDR3aa: CASSLAGAGELFF
CDR3nt: TGTGCCAGCAGCTTAGCCGGGGCCGGGGAGCTGTTTTTT

d_gene: TRBD1
v_gene: TRBV5-5
abundance: -
j_gene: TRBJ1-1
CDR3aa: CASRRTGTMNTEAFF
CDR3nt: TGTGCCAGCAGAAGGACAGGGACCATGAACACTGAAGCTTTCTTT

d_gene: -
v_gene: TRBV7-9
abundance: -
j_gene: TRBJ1-1
CDR3aa: CASSPQSHTAFF
CDR3nt: TGTGCCAGCAGCCCACAGTCACATACAGCTTTCTTT

d_gene: -
v_gene: TRBV30
abundance: -
j_gene: TRBJ1-1
CDR3aa: CAWSSKSGVWGPFF
CDR3nt: TGTGCCTGGAGTTCAAAAAGCGGGGTGTGGGGCCCTTTCTTT

d_gene: TRBD2
v_gene: TRBV2
abundance: -
j_gene: TRBJ2-1
CDR3aa: CASKAREAGNEQFF
CDR3nt: TGTGCCAGCAAGGCGCGGGAGGCGGGCAATGAGCAGTTCTTC

d_gene: -
v_gene: TRBV5-4
abundance: -
j_gene: TRBJ2-4
CDR3aa: CASSLAHFLAKNIQYF
CDR3nt: TGTGCCAGCAGCTTGGCCCACTTCCTAGCCAAAAACATTCAGTACTTC

d_gene: TRBD1
v_gene: TRBV28
abundance: -
j_gene: TRBJ2-3
CDR3aa: CASGTGVGTDTQYF
CDR3nt: TGTGCCAGCGGGACAGGGGTGGGCACAGATACGCAGTATTTT

d_gene: -
v_gene: TRBV6-6
abundance: few
j_gene: TRBJ2-1
CDR3aa: CASSTQGRYNEQFF
CDR3nt: TGTGCCAGCAGCACACAGGGTCGCTACAATGAGCAGTTCTTC

d_gene: -
v_gene: TRBV6-6
abundance: once
j_gene: TRBJ1-1
CDR3aa: CASTPHLGGTEAFF
CDR3nt: TGTGCCAGCACCCCACACTTGGGGGGTACTGAAGCTTTCTTT

d_gene: -
v_gene: TRBV18
abundance: -
j_gene: TRBJ1-4
CDR3aa: CASSPEAGRGEKLFF
CDR3nt: TGTGCCAGCTCACCTGAGGCAGGGCGGGGAGAAAAACTGTTTTTT

d_gene: TRBD1
v_gene: TRBV2
abundance: -
j_gene: TRBJ2-3
CDR3aa: CASLRDRGPDTQYF
CDR3nt: TGTGCCAGCCTACGGGACAGGGGCCCAGATACGCAGTATTTT

d_gene: TRBD1
v_gene: TRBV6-6
abundance: -
j_gene: TRBJ1-1
CDR3aa: CASSKSGTGNTEAFF
CDR3nt: TGTGCCAGCAGTAAGTCCGGGACAGGGAATACTGAAGCTTTCTTT

d_gene: -
v_gene: TRBV11-3
abundance: -
j_gene: TRBJ2-1
CDR3aa: CASSFRPTDEQFF
CDR3nt: TGTGCCAGCAGCTTCCGCCCCACTGATGAGCAGTTCTTC

d_gene: TRBD2
v_gene: TRBV5-6
abundance: -
j_gene: TRBJ2-3
CDR3aa: CASSSLHISGGSTDTQYF
CDR3nt: TGTGCCAGCAGCTCACTCCACATTAGCGGGGGTAGCACAGATACGCAGTATTTT

d_gene: -
v_gene: TRBV2
abundance: -
j_gene: TRBJ2-3
CDR3aa: CASSDQGTDTQYF
CDR3nt: TGTGCCAGCAGTGATCAGGGGACAGATACGCAGTATTTT

d_gene: -
v_gene: TRBV28
abundance: -
j_gene: TRBJ2-6
CDR3aa: CASSPGGPITSGANVLTF
CDR3nt: TGTGCCAGCAGTCCCGGGGGGCCGATAACCTCTGGGGCCAACGTCCTGACTTTC

d_gene: -
v_gene: TRBV15
abundance: -
j_gene: TRBJ1-5
CDR3aa: CATSEGRNQPQHF
CDR3nt: TGTGCCACAAGCGAGGGTCGCAATCAGCCCCAGCATTTT

d_gene: TRBD1
v_gene: TRBV6-6
abundance: -
j_gene: TRBJ1-5
CDR3aa: CASSLRTGDQPQHF
CDR3nt: TGTGCCAGCAGTTTACGGACAGGGGATCAGCCCCAGCATTTT

d_gene: TRBD2
v_gene: TRBV19
abundance: -
j_gene: TRBJ2-2
CDR3aa: CASSPTPGVAGGPGELFF
CDR3nt: TGTGCCAGTAGCCCAACGCCCGGGGTAGCGGGAGGGCCCGGGGAGCTGTTTTTT

d_gene: TRBD1
v_gene: TRBV27
abundance: -
j_gene: TRBJ2-7
CDR3aa: CASRYDFGTGGSYEQYF
CDR3nt: TGTGCCAGCAGGTATGACTTCGGGACAGGGGGCTCCTACGAGCAGTACTTC

d_gene: -
v_gene: TRBV12-5
abundance: -
j_gene: TRBJ1-6
CDR3aa: CASSFAGNSPLHF
CDR3nt: TGTGCTAGTAGTTTTGCAGGAAATTCACCCCTCCACTTT

d_gene: TRBD1
v_gene: TRBV29-1
abundance: -
j_gene: TRBJ2-1
CDR3aa: CSVLGQGWNEQFF
CDR3nt: TGCAGCGTCCTCGGACAGGGTTGGAATGAGCAGTTCTTC

d_gene: TRBD1
v_gene: TRBV6-5
abundance: -
j_gene: TRBJ1-6
CDR3aa: CASSTTGQGSPLHF
CDR3nt: TGTGCCAGCAGTACCACAGGACAGGGTTCACCCCTCCACTTT